This T cell receptor beta chain came from a study of blood T cell repertoires in COVID-19. Turning to the study itself: The origin of the acute and convalescent COVID-19 samples was the United States, Italy and Spain. The cDNA or gDNA used as material had been derived from T cells, B-cell-depleted T cells, or PBMCs.

Enrolled during active infection, Seattle patients were then followed longitudinally. Source study methods: Reference gene primer amplification in the assay estimated nucleated cell counts. Profiled with immunoSEQ multiplex PCR; TCRdb holds only in-frame clones, not every one. For V, J and clone size, that table is used; D and trimming come from the DNA. The sample consists of 330,000 or so clones, around 90% of them appearing once. Sample: peripheral blood. This clonotype originated in a man younger than 40 with COVID-19, enrolled during active disease.

CDR3 nucleotides: TGTGCCAGCAGGCTCCGGGGGACAGACGGCTACACCTTC. This codes for CASRLRGTDGYTF. The chain has TRBV3-1 (or the pseudogene TRBV3-2) and TRBJ1-2; 7 nucleotides match TRBD1. Germline values: CDR1 LGHDT, CDR2 YNNKEL (reference sequence). V was pared by 6 bases and J by 8 bases, with 9 bases of the junction left unmatched. The CDR3 loop spans 13 amino acids.